A single sample gave rise to the 18 T cell receptor beta chains below, sequenced in a study of T cell responses to AZD1222 COVID-19 vaccine. Method: immunoSEQ multiplex PCR; TCRdb's copy keeps in-frame clones and lacks some. The data show about 120,000 clones, more than 75% seen once. The sample in question was peripheral blood, obtained on day 0 of AZD1222 vaccination. These TCRs come from an adult in good health.

The chain recombines TRBV21-1 with TRBJ2-2; the table assigns TRBD2, which was not confirmed against the DNA. TRBV21-1 is given as a pseudogene. The CDR3 extends over 20 amino acids. The chain's CDR3 is CASSKDQPSSLEKNTGELFF. In nucleotides, the CDR3 is TGTGCCAGCAGCAAAGATCAACCTAGCTCCTTGGAGAAAAACACCGGGGAGCTGTTTTTT.

The chain links TRBV7-9 to TRBJ2-7; 10 bases agree with TRBD1. CDR1 and CDR2 from the germline V gene are SEHNR and FQNEAQ (reference sequence). J gave up 4 bases and V 5 bases, and 5 bases lay outside the gene matches. The CDR3 totals 14 residues. In nucleotides, the CDR3 is TGTGCCAGCAGCCTGCCGGGACAGGGGTACGAGCAGTACTTC. Its protein is CASSLPGQGYEQYF.

The chain combines TRBV7-2 with TRBJ1-1; TRBD1 matches 12 bases. Germline loops: CDR1 SGHTA, CDR2 FQGNSA. CDR3 size: 15 residues. The junction had 1 base not matched to a gene; V was cut back by 0 bases and J by 5 bases. The CDR3 nucleotides are TGTGCCAGCAGCTTAGCGGGACAGGGGGCAACTGAAGCTTTCTTT. This codes for CASSLAGQGATEAFF.

The chain joins TRBV12-3 or TRBV12-4 to TRBJ2-5, with unresolved D. The CDR3 sequence is 13 residues long. With 3 bases removed from V and 5 bases from J, the gap between germline ends came to 10 bases. The CDR3 DNA follows: TGTGCCAGCAGTTTGTTCGGACGCGAGACCCAGTACTTC. It yields the protein CASSLFGRETQYF.

The rearrangement joins TRBV7-3 to TRBJ2-3; 7 nucleotides agree with TRBD2. V lost 4 bases, J lost 4 bases, and 8 bases stayed unmatched. Germline CDR1 SGHTA, CDR2 FQGTGA. The CDR3 has 15 amino acids. CDR3 sequence: CASSSRGDGADTQYF. CDR3 in DNA: TGTGCCAGCAGCTCCCGGGGGGATGGAGCAGATACGCAGTATTTT.

The chain couples TRBV28 to TRBJ1-1; 12 bases are shared with TRBD1. Trimming cost V 1 base and J 3 bases; bases outside gene matches: 6. This CDR3 comprises 17 residues. Germline lookup yields CDR1 MDHEN and CDR2 SYDVKM. DNA for the CDR3: TGTGCCAGCAGTTTATATGGGACAGGGGGCTGGGACACTGAAGCTTTCTTT. Its translation: CASSLYGTGGWDTEAFF. Variable domain in full (rest from reference TRBV28 and TRBJ1-1): DVKVTQSSRYLVKRTGEKVFLECVQDMDHENMFWYRQDPGLGLRLIYFSYDVKMKEKGDIPEGYSVSREKKERFSLILESASTNQTSMYLCASSLYGTGGWDTEAFFGQGTRLTVV.

This clone was picked up one time. The V gene is TRBV19, the J gene TRBJ1-3, with D unclear. Trimming removed 9 bases from V and 8 bases from J, with 20 bases in between. The germline V gene encodes CDR1 LNHDA and CDR2 SQIVND (reference sequence). This CDR3 is built from 14 residues. This CDR3 is CASLVYIGGYTIYF. CDR3 nucleotide sequence: TGTGCCAGCCTAGTATATATAGGTGGGTACACCATATATTTT.

On this clone: Other DNA sequences in the same sample also yield this CDR3. The chain recombines TRBV9 with TRBJ2-3, with D unclear. V was shortened by 2 bases and J by 3 bases, with 10 bases between the two germline ends. The V gene's germline CDR1 is SGDLS and CDR2 YYNGEE. The length of the CDR3 is 14 residues. The CDR3 is CASSVGVGTDTQYF. The CDR3 DNA reads as TGTGCCAGCAGCGTGGGCGTCGGAACAGATACGCAGTATTTT.

The chain carries TRBV7-2 and TRBJ2-2; D perhaps matches TRBD1 (6 bases). The CDR3 loop spans 16 amino acids. CDR1 and CDR2 (germline): SGHTA, FQGNSA. The V and J ends lost 1 base and 5 bases respectively, with 14 bases between them. The CDR3: CASSLVGGDRTGELFF. The CDR3 nucleotides read TGTGCCAGCAGCTTAGTTGGCGGAGACAGGACCGGGGAGCTGTTTTTT.

The CDR3 region is CASSPSGQVYNEQFF. CDR3 DNA: TGTGCCAGCAGCCCGTCAGGACAGGTCTACAATGAGCAGTTCTTC. The rearrangement uses TRBV6-5 and TRBJ2-1, with TRBD1 identical over 7 bases. CDR1 MNHEY and CDR2 SVGAGI come from the germline V gene. CDR3 length: 15 residues. V lost 6 bases and J lost 3; bases outside the gene matches: 8.

The chain is built from TRBV6-5 and TRBJ2-2, with a possible D match to TRBD2 (6 bases). Trimming shortened V by 0 bases and J by 5 bases, and 10 bases separated the two germline ends. CDR1 and CDR2 (germline): MNHEY, SVGAGI. CDR3 length equals 15 residues. CDR3 sequence: CASSYSMGRTGELFF. The CDR3 region has the DNA TGTGCCAGCAGTTACTCTATGGGGAGGACCGGGGAGCTGTTTTTT.

The V and J genes are TRBV13 and TRBJ2-5; 13 nucleotides agree with TRBD2. CDR1 is PRHDT, CDR2 FYEKMQ, per germline (reference sequence). CDR3 length: 16 residues. The junction had 5 bases not matched to a gene; V was cut back by 3 bases and J by 4 bases. CDR3 bases: TGTGCCAGCAGCTTCACTAGCGGGAGGGCCGGAGAGACCCAGTACTTC. Translated: CASSFTSGRAGETQYF.

The chain has TRBV6-2 or TRBV6-3 and TRBJ2-5; D remains unclear. Trimming shortened V by 4 bases and J by 5 bases, and 5 bases separated the two germline ends. Per germline, CDR1 MNHEY and CDR2 SVGEGT. The CDR3 has 11 residues. The CDR3 DNA reads as TGTGCCAGCAGTTTTAAGGAGACCCAGTACTTC. Protein: CASSFKETQYF.

The rearrangement uses TRBV19 and TRBJ2-7; 8 positions agree with TRBD2. CDR1 is LNHDA, CDR2 SQIVND, per germline (reference sequence). The CDR3 loop spans 15 amino acids. J was trimmed by 0 bases and V by 5 bases; bases with no gene match: 6. The chain's CDR3 is CASSERGSPSYEQYF. CDR3 nucleotide sequence: TGTGCCAGTAGTGAGCGGGGGTCCCCCTCCTACGAGCAGTACTTC.

The chain has TRBV6-1 and TRBJ1-2; 8 positions match TRBD1. CDR1 is MNHNS and CDR2 is SASEGT in the germline V gene. V was pared by 2 bases and J by 7 bases, with 9 bases of the junction left unmatched. The CDR3 spans 15 residues. CDR3 protein: CASSERTGIYSGYTF. Written as DNA, the CDR3 is TGTGCCAGCAGTGAAAGGACAGGGATATACAGTGGCTACACCTTC.

This sequence joins TRBV18 and TRBJ1-1; 7 positions agree with TRBD1. With 3 bases clipped from V and 3 bases from J, the junction kept 4 bases outside the gene matches. Per germline, CDR1 KGHSH and CDR2 LQKENI. The CDR3 totals 14 residues. CDR3 in DNA: TGTGCCAGCTCACCGACAGGGACCCACACTGAAGCTTTCTTT. This sequence encodes CASSPTGTHTEAFF.

This chain links TRBV28 with TRBJ2-5; D gene ambiguous. V was cut by 3 bases and J by 7 bases, with 6 bases left in between. Germline CDR1 MDHEN, CDR2 SYDVKM. The length of the CDR3 is 11 residues. The DNA of the CDR3 is TGTGCCAGCAGTTTCAAATTGACCCAGTACTTC. It encodes CASSFKLTQYF.

The chain employs TRBV19 and TRBJ1-5, with D unclear. The V gene lost 2 bases and the J gene lost 7 bases, with 12 bases spanning the gap. CDR1 and CDR2 (germline): LNHDA, SQIVND (reference sequence). This CDR3 is built from 14 residues. The CDR3 DNA follows: TGTGCCAGTAGTATATCCCGATTCAGGCAGCCCCAGCATTTT. This codes for CASSISRFRQPQHF.